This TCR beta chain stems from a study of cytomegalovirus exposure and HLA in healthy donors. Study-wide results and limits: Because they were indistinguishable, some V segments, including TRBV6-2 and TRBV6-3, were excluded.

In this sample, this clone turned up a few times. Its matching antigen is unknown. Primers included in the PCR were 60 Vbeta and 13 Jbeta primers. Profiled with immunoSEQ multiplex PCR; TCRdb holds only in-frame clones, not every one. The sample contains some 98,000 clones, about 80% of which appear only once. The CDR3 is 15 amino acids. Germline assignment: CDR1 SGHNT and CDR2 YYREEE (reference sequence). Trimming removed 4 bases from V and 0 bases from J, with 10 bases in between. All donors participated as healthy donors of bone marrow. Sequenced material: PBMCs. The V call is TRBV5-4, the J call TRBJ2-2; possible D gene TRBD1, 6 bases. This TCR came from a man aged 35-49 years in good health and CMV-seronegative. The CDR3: CASSTDSPNTGELFF. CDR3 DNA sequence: TGTGCCAGCAGCACGGACAGTCCGAACACCGGGGAGCTGTTTTTT.